This entry features one TCR beta chain sequence. The sample is drawn from a study of blood T cell repertoires in COVID-19. TCRdb's table, derived via immunoSEQ multiplex PCR, lists solely in-frame clones and lacks some. There are 100,000 to 150,000 clones in the sample; over 60% occur only once, and over 1.5% lies in the top ten. V lost 3 bases and J 4 bases, leaving 10 bases between the germline ends. Germline V gene lookup returns CDR1 GTSNPN and CDR2 SVGIG (reference sequence). The CDR3 sequence is 13 residues long. The sequence was collected from a woman in her 70s with acute or convalescent COVID-19. Specimen: peripheral blood. V and J are TRBV30 and TRBJ1-5; D perhaps matches TRBD1 (5 bases). CDR3 region: CAWSADSNQPQHF. In DNA form, the CDR3 reads TGTGCCTGGAGCGCCGACAGTAATCAGCCCCAGCATTTT.